This T cell receptor (beta chain) was sequenced in a study of cytomegalovirus exposure and HLA in healthy donors. General observations from the study: A classifier reportedly called cytomegalovirus status with high sensitivity and specificity. The dataset shows that most TCR sequences were rare, while some public TCRs occurred in many donors. A later analysis found first-cohort TCR clusters tended to co-occur in the 120 validation repertoires. 164 TCR beta chains were listed as cytomegalovirus-associated.

This clone has a handful of counts. Its target is unknown. Germline assignment: CDR1 MDHEN and CDR2 SYDVKM. The CDR3 consists of 9 residues. Produced via immunoSEQ multiplex PCR; TCRdb's table is partial and in-frame only. Among some 69,000 clones listed, approximately 94% were seen once. This TCR was sampled from a man between 18 and 29 years old in good health and CMV-seropositive. This chain connects TRBV28 to TRBJ1-1; D call uncertain. The sample comprised PBMCs. The CDR3 nucleotides are TGTGTAGTCCAGGCTGAAGCTTTCTTT. As protein: CVVQAEAFF.